Reported below is one T cell receptor beta chain. Its antigen is still unknown. The sample belongs to a study of lymphopenia after photon versus proton radiotherapy. TCRdb's table, derived via immunoSEQ multiplex PCR, lists solely in-frame clones and lacks some. This sample has 67,000 or so clones, with more than 75% found just once. Study conclusions and caveats: Post-nadir TCR diversity decline inversely tracked overall survival among those who died. Oligoclonal CD8+ Temra expansion after nadir drove photon patients' diversity drop. Better survival with proton therapy was suggested as possible, not demonstrated. Proton therapy kept repertoires fairly stable, unlike photons, which gained effector/memory cells.

This TCR was recovered from a man older than 75 with esophageal cancer. The input for sequencing was peripheral blood, taken from a patient treated with proton-based radiotherapy.

Written as DNA, the CDR3 is TGTGCCAGCAGAACACAGGGAGCGGAGACCCAGTACTTC. As protein: CASRTQGAETQYF. V gene TRBV11-2 combines with J gene TRBJ2-5; possible D gene TRBD1, 6 bases. The CDR3 runs 13 residues. Deletions cut 6 bases from V and 5 bases from J, with 13 bases between. Germline-derived CDR1 and CDR2 are SGHAT and FQNNGV.